The 10 T cell receptor beta chains below all came from one sample that was sequenced in a study of identical twins. TCRdb processed the 5' RACE reads anew with MiXCR; each CDR3 protein has one entry. Of more than 350,000 distinct CDR3 sequences in the sample, around 9% are singletons; the top ten hold approximately 9.3%. Sequencing used naive T cells sorted from blood. The receptor set was obtained from a woman between 45 and 60 years old in good health.

This clonotype was detected only a few times. The chain carries TRBV15 and TRBJ2-2; 10 bases map to TRBD2. The CDR3 is made up of 19 amino acids. The V and J ends lost 1 base and 4 bases, in that order; junction bases with no gene match: 12. CDR1 is LNHNV, CDR2 YYDKDF, per germline (reference sequence). The chain's CDR3 is CATSRGRPVSGRRTGELFF. The DNA of the CDR3 is TGTGCCACCAGCAGAGGGAGACCAGTTAGCGGGAGGCGCACCGGGGAGCTGTTTTTT.

This clonotype was counted a few times. V gene TRBV12-3 or TRBV12-4 combines with J gene TRBJ2-7; 8 positions agree with TRBD2. The CDR3 runs to 14 residues. The J segment lost 2 bases and the V segment lost 5 bases, leaving 5 bases of the junction unmatched. The CDR3 loop is CASSLGTRAYEQYF. The DNA of the CDR3 is TGTGCCAGCAGTCTCGGGACTAGAGCCTACGAGCAGTACTTC.

The chain joins TRBV28 to TRBJ2-1; D might be TRBD2 (6 bases). The ends were cut back, 1 base at V and 8 bases at J, with 15 bases in the middle. The germline CDR1 and CDR2 sequences are MDHEN and SYDVKM. The CDR3 has 15 amino acids. In nucleotides, the CDR3 is TGTGCCAGCAGTTTATACGTACGGGGGAAACATGAGCAGTTCTTC. Translation gives CASSLYVRGKHEQFF.

The chain joins TRBV5-6 to TRBJ2-7; D possibly corresponds to TRBD2 (6 bases). The CDR3 consists of 14 residues. From germline, CDR1 is SGHDT and CDR2 YYEEEE. The V end lost 0 bases, the J end lost 3 bases, and 10 bases lay between the germline ends. The CDR3 sequence: CASSLARLVYEQYF. The CDR3 nucleotides are TGTGCCAGCAGCTTGGCCCGACTAGTCTACGAGCAGTACTTC. Complete variable domain (other parts from reference TRBV5-6 and TRBJ2-7): DAGVTQSPTHLIKTRGQQVTLRCSPKSGHDTVSWYQQALGQGPQFIFQYYEEEERQRGNFPDRFSGHQFPNYSSELNVNALLLGDSALYLCASSLARLVYEQYFGPGTRLTVT.

This clonotype has a count of ten or more. The chain has TRBV12-3 or TRBV12-4 and TRBJ2-5; possibly TRBD2 for D (6 bases). With 7 bases removed from V and 5 bases from J, the gap between germline ends came to 17 bases. This CDR3 region has 14 residues. The CDR3 here is CASTPLAWSETQYF. For the CDR3, the DNA is TGTGCCAGCACGCCTCTAGCGTGGAGTGAGACCCAGTACTTC.

This clonotype was seen only a few times. The V gene is TRBV5-1, the J gene TRBJ1-1; D uncertain. Germline CDR1 is SGHRS and CDR2 is YFSETQ. Trimming left V 3 bases short and J 8 bases short, with 17 bases between. The CDR3 totals 14 residues. The chain's CDR3 is CASSWKTRTEEAFF. The CDR3 nucleotides are TGCGCCAGCAGCTGGAAAACCCGGACGGAGGAAGCTTTCTTT.

This chain uses TRBV20-1 with TRBJ2-5; TRBD1 is a possible D gene (5 bases). The CDR3 spans 16 residues. From germline, CDR1 is DFQATT and CDR2 SNEGSKA (reference sequence). Trimming took off 5 bases at V and 5 bases at J, with 24 bases between the two ends. The CDR3 nucleotides are TGCAGTGCTTACGACTCGATAACCCAGGGCTCGGAGACCCAGTACTTC. This sequence encodes CSAYDSITQGSETQYF.

Here the CDR3 reads CATSGLFSTSGQLYNEQFF. CDR3 coding DNA: TGTGCCACCAGTGGCCTCTTCTCCACTAGCGGGCAGCTTTACAATGAGCAGTTCTTC. The V call is TRBV24-1, the J call TRBJ2-1; 9 bases match TRBD2. With 5 bases clipped from V and 4 bases from J, the junction kept 17 bases outside the gene matches. CDR1 and CDR2 (germline): KGHDR, SFDVKD. The CDR3 consists of 19 residues.

This clonotype was recorded many times. V usage is TRBV5-1 and J usage is TRBJ2-3, with D unresolved. CDR3 length: 13 residues. V was cut by 0 bases and J by 4 bases, with 6 bases left in between. Germline V gene data show CDR1 as SGHRS and CDR2 as YFSETQ. CDR3 in amino acids: CASSLGRSDTQYF. As DNA, the CDR3 is TGCGCCAGCAGCTTGGGCCGTTCAGATACGCAGTATTTT.

The CDR3 nucleotides read TGTGCCAGCAGAAAGCCAGGGAGGGCTGAAAAACTGTTTTTT. Translated: CASRKPGRAEKLFF. J is TRBJ1-4 and V is TRBV7-2; possibly TRBD1 for D (5 bases). CDR3 length equals 14 residues. Looked up from germline, CDR1 is SGHTA and CDR2 is FQGNSA. V was cut by 6 bases and J by 7 bases, with 15 bases left in between.